These 27 T cell receptor beta chains came from one sample sequenced in a study of vaccination and CD4 T cells after COVID-19. Researchers used the Oncomine TCR Beta short-read assay to sequence DNA from cultured CD4+ T cells. TCRdb processed the PCR reads anew with MiXCR; each CDR3 protein has one entry. Of 8,000 to 13,000 distinct CDR3 sequences listed, 60% to 75% are singletons. These receptors lack a known antigen. Specified treatment: roughly 10-day PBMC culture with coronavirus spike peptide pools or control peptides (ViraFEST assay). Sequences were obtained from CD4+ T cells from blood, cultured in vitro. The receptors were gathered from a human donor who had recovered from COVID-19.

This clonotype was seen just once. The chain joins TRBV10-3 to TRBJ1-5; 7 nucleotides match TRBD1. Germline assignment: CDR1 ENHRY and CDR2 SYGVKD. The CDR3 has 15 residues. The V segment lost 5 bases and the J segment 9 bases; nucleotides outside the gene matches: 13. The CDR3 DNA follows: TGTGCCATCAGTACGGCGACAGGGTCGAGGGGGCCCCAGCATTTT. It codes for CAISTATGSRGPQHF.

The V call is TRBV7-2, the J call TRBJ2-2; weak D call: TRBD2 (5 bases). With 3 bases removed from V and 10 bases from J, the gap between germline ends came to 15 bases. There are 14 residues in the CDR3. The germline gives CDR1 SGHTA, CDR2 FQGNSA. Here the CDR3 reads CASSFRGYNEELFF. The CDR3 region has the DNA TGTGCCAGCAGCTTTAGAGGGTATAACGAGGAGCTGTTTTTT.

The chain recombines TRBV21-1 with TRBJ1-1; TRBD1, the D gene given by the table, was not confirmed from the DNA. TRBV21-1 is designated a pseudogene. CDR3 length: 19 amino acids. CDR3 sequence: CASSKRDPPTRVTNTEAFF. The DNA of the CDR3 is TGTGCCAGCAGCAAACGCGACCCTCCTACCCGGGTTACGAACACTGAAGCTTTCTTT.

The rearrangement links TRBV19 to TRBJ1-1; 7 nucleotides align to TRBD1. Germline V CDR1 and CDR2: LNHDA, SQIVND (reference sequence). The CDR3 consists of 13 residues. V was clipped by 2 bases and J by 5 bases; unmatched bases: 2. The CDR3, as DNA: TGTGCCAGTAGTATAACGACAGGGACTGAAGCTTTCTTT. It specifies CASSITTGTEAFF.

J is TRBJ2-7 and V is TRBV5-4; TRBD1 might be the D (6 bases). This CDR3 has 15 residues. Per germline, CDR1 SGHNT and CDR2 YYREEE (reference sequence). V lost 1 base and J lost 0, with 11 bases in between. CDR3 amino acids: CASSLRQGSSYEQYF. The DNA of the CDR3 is TGTGCCAGCAGCTTGCGGCAGGGGAGCTCCTACGAGCAGTACTTC.

This clonotype was seen a single time. V and J are TRBV20-1 and TRBJ2-7; D gene uncertain. The germline V and J ends were trimmed by 6 bases and 0 bases, with 18 bases remaining between them. The CDR3 extends over 15 amino acids. Germline lookup yields CDR1 DFQATT and CDR2 SNEGSKA (reference sequence). The CDR3: CSAASSRPNSYEQYF. The CDR3 bases are TGCAGTGCAGCCTCATCCAGACCCAACTCCTACGAGCAGTACTTC.

V and J are TRBV7-2 and TRBJ2-2; a possible D gene is TRBD2 (5 bases). CDR1 is SGHTA and CDR2 is FQGNSA in the germline V gene. The CDR3 is 14 amino acids. Trimming cost V 1 base and J 6 bases, with 9 bases left between them. The CDR3 here is CASSLVPGAGELFF. CDR3 coding DNA: TGTGCCAGCAGCTTAGTCCCCGGGGCCGGGGAGCTGTTTTTT.

CDR3 in DNA: TGTGCCAGCAGTCGGGAGCTGGCACCCCTCCACTTT. Translating it yields CASSRELAPLHF. This chain connects TRBV12-3 or TRBV12-4 to TRBJ1-6; no definite D call. Trimming shortened V by 5 bases and J by 11 bases, and 10 bases separated the two germline ends. The CDR3 has 12 amino acids.

This clonotype was recorded only once. The chain couples TRBV30 to TRBJ1-1; D gene ambiguous. The length of the CDR3 is 13 residues. V was clipped by 1 base and J by 3 bases, with 9 bases between them. From germline, CDR1 is GTSNPN and CDR2 SVGIG (reference sequence). DNA for the CDR3: TGTGCCTGGAGTGAACGGACCGACACTGAAGCTTTCTTT. Its protein is CAWSERTDTEAFF.

The V call is TRBV6-1, the J call TRBJ1-1; D unclear. CDR1 and CDR2 (germline): MNHNS, SASEGT. CDR3 length: 13 residues. The V and J ends lost 6 bases and 4 bases respectively, with 12 bases between them. CDR3 coding DNA: TGTGCCAGCAGGGGAGGGTTACCCACTGAAGCTTTCTTT. This translates into CASRGGLPTEAFF.

V is TRBV7-3 and J is TRBJ2-5, with 9 bases that match TRBD1. The CDR3 sequence is 13 residues long. V gave up 4 bases and J gave up 5 bases; unmatched junction bases: 2. Germline V gives CDR1 SGHTA, CDR2 FQGTGA. CDR3: CASSSGQGETQYF. The CDR3 coding sequence is TGTGCCAGCAGCTCGGGACAGGGCGAGACCCAGTACTTC. The variable domain in full, completed from reference TRBV7-3 and TRBJ2-5, reads GAGVSQTPSNKVTEKGKYVELRCDPISGHTALYWYRQSLGQGPEFLIYFQGTGAADDSGLPNDRFFAVRPEGSVSTLKIQRTERGDSAVYLCASSSGQGETQYFGPGTRLLVL.

This chain links TRBV12-3 or TRBV12-4 with TRBJ1-1; D is uncertain. Trimming shortened V by 3 bases and J by 1 base, and 9 bases separated the two germline ends. The CDR3 contains 14 residues. The CDR3 region is CASSFRRGNTEAFF. The CDR3 bases are TGTGCCAGCAGTTTCCGGCGGGGGAACACTGAAGCTTTCTTT.

This clonotype was detected only a few times. This chain joins TRBV19 and TRBJ1-2, with TRBD1 matching over 8 bases. The CDR3 loop spans 13 amino acids. V trimming: 5 bases; J trimming: 2 bases; junction bases outside the gene matches: 1. CDR1 is LNHDA and CDR2 is SQIVND in the germline V gene (reference sequence). The CDR3 bases are TGTGCCAGTAGTTGGACAGGGAACTATGGCTACACCTTC. Protein product: CASSWTGNYGYTF.

This clonotype was detected only a few times. The V gene is TRBV20-1, the J gene TRBJ1-4, with a tentative D call TRBD1 (5 bases). V lost 0 bases to trimming and J lost 8 bases, with 13 bases between them. The length of the CDR3 is 14 residues. Per germline, CDR1 DFQATT and CDR2 SNEGSKA (reference sequence). The DNA for the CDR3 is TGCAGTGCTAGAGATAGGAGGGGCAGGGAAAAACTGTTTTTT. Translation gives CSARDRRGREKLFF.

V gene TRBV5-4 combines with J gene TRBJ1-1, with D hard to call. The CDR3 covers 15 residues. The germline V gene encodes CDR1 SGHNT and CDR2 YYREEE (reference sequence). V lost 5 bases and J 0 bases, leaving 14 bases between the germline ends. The CDR3 sequence is CASSSAALMNTEAFF. The CDR3 DNA reads as TGTGCCAGCAGTTCGGCGGCACTCATGAACACTGAAGCTTTCTTT.

The rearrangement uses TRBV6-1 and TRBJ1-6; the D is unclear. Germline V lookup: CDR1 MNHNS, CDR2 SASEGT. CDR3 length equals 12 residues. V dropped 5 bases and J dropped 10 bases, with 9 bases sitting between them. The CDR3 spells CASSPQGSPLHF. CDR3 nucleotide sequence: TGTGCCAGCAGTCCTCAAGGGTCACCCCTCCACTTT.

Only a few counts were recorded for this clonotype. The chain employs TRBV4-1 and TRBJ2-3; D remains ambiguous. The V gene's germline CDR1 is MGHRA and CDR2 YSYEKL. The CDR3 is 11 residues long. V lost 5 bases to trimming and J lost 6 bases, with 6 bases between them. In DNA, the CDR3 is TGCGCCAGCAGCGGCCGGGATACGCAGTATTTT. This translates into CASSGRDTQYF.

CDR3 coding DNA: TGTGCCAGCAGCTTTGCGGGGAGCTCTGGAAACACCATATATTTT. Translated, it gives CASSFAGSSGNTIYF. This rearrangement joins TRBV7-9 to TRBJ1-3; D call uncertain. This CDR3 is built from 15 residues. Germline CDR1 and CDR2: SEHNR and FQNEAQ (reference sequence). Trimming took 3 bases from V and 0 from J, leaving 9 bases between them. The full variable domain, completed using reference TRBV7-9 and TRBJ1-3, is DTGVSQNPRHKITKRGQNVTFRCDPISEHNRLYWYRQTLGQGPEFLTYFQNEAQLEKSRLLSDRFSAERPKGSFSTLEIQRTEQGDSAMYLCASSFAGSSGNTIYFGEGSWLTVV.

This clonotype was recorded once. The genes are TRBV6-2 or TRBV6-3 and TRBJ1-5, with 8 bases aligning to TRBD1. CDR1 MNHEY and CDR2 SVGEGT come from the germline V gene. This CDR3 contains 15 residues. J lost 3 bases, V lost 6 bases, and 7 bases had no gene match. For the CDR3, the DNA is TGTGCCAGCAGCAACCGGGACAGGTACAATCAGCCCCAGCATTTT. It is translated as CASSNRDRYNQPQHF.

The J gene is TRBJ1-5, the V gene TRBV12-3 or TRBV12-4, with D uncertain. Deletions cut 3 bases from V and 3 bases from J, with 6 bases between. This CDR3 is built from 13 residues. This CDR3 is CASSFGLNQPQHF. The CDR3 region has the DNA TGTGCCAGCAGTTTTGGTCTCAATCAGCCCCAGCATTTT.

This clonotype was picked up a small number of times. The chain recombines TRBV7-9 with TRBJ2-7, with 9 positions matching TRBD1. V shed 4 bases, J shed 0 bases, and the junction held 7 bases outside the gene matches. The CDR3 covers 16 residues. Germline CDR1 SEHNR, CDR2 FQNEAQ (reference sequence). CDR3 amino acids: CASSSSNRGLSYEQYF. CDR3 nucleotide sequence: TGTGCCAGCAGCTCGAGTAACAGGGGGCTCTCCTACGAGCAGTACTTC.

This rearrangement joins TRBV12-3 or TRBV12-4 to TRBJ1-1; D possibly corresponds to TRBD1 (5 bases). With 5 bases removed from V and 5 bases from J, the gap between germline ends came to 15 bases. This CDR3 comprises 14 residues. Here the CDR3 reads CASSPRPGGTEAFF. The CDR3 coding sequence is TGTGCCAGCAGTCCAAGGCCCGGGGGTACTGAAGCTTTCTTT.

The CDR3 region has the DNA TGTGCCAGCAGGAGTCCCCTAGCGGGGGGGGCCTACAATGAGCAGTTCTTC. Protein sequence: CASRSPLAGGAYNEQFF. This chain links TRBV2 with TRBJ2-1, with 12 bases that match TRBD2. This CDR3 is built from 17 residues. The germline V gene has CDR1 SNHLY and CDR2 FYNNEI. The V and J ends lost 6 bases and 2 bases, in that order; junction bases with no gene match: 8.

This clonotype turned up a few times. This rearrangement joins TRBV24-1 to TRBJ2-3; D gene unclear. In germline, CDR1 is KGHDR, CDR2 SFDVKD. The CDR3 runs to 13 residues. The V gene lost 4 bases and the J gene lost 0 bases, with 4 bases spanning the gap. The chain's CDR3 is CATSDSSTDTQYF. Written as DNA, the CDR3 is TGTGCCACCAGTGACAGTAGCACAGATACGCAGTATTTT.

To note about this clonotype: One end of the junction varies from germline; a read error may be responsible. The chain uses TRBV10-3 and TRBJ1-2; D ambiguous. The germline V gene encodes CDR1 ENHRY and CDR2 SYGVKD. The CDR3 is 11 residues long. The CDR3 DNA sequence: TGTGCCCTCAGAGTCAACTATGGCTACACCTTC. Translating it yields CALRVNYGYTF.

The chain has TRBV20-1 and TRBJ1-1; possible D gene TRBD1, 6 bases. Per germline, CDR1 DFQATT and CDR2 SNEGSKA (reference sequence). CDR3 size: 13 residues. Trimming shortened V by 8 bases and J by 0 bases, and 13 bases separated the two germline ends. The CDR3: CSPQQGLNTEAFF. As DNA, the CDR3 is TGCAGTCCCCAACAGGGCCTGAACACTGAAGCTTTCTTT.

The V gene is TRBV12-3 or TRBV12-4, the J gene TRBJ1-6; tentative D call: TRBD1 (6 bases). V was pared by 3 bases and J by 7 bases, with 10 bases between. The CDR3 has 14 residues. This chain's CDR3 is CASSLGGVNSPLHF. In DNA form, the CDR3 reads TGTGCCAGCAGTTTGGGGGGCGTGAATTCACCCCTCCACTTT.